The 11 T cell receptor beta chains below were found in one sample sequenced in a study of beta chain features in type 1 diabetes. The whole isolated RNA underwent reverse transcription, so sequencing captured expressed TCRB transcripts. This table comes from immunoSEQ multiplex PCR, and its TCRdb copy is limited to in-frame clones, with some not included. Here the sample spans around 240,000 clones, 9.6% being singletons. Input material: naive CD4+ T cells from blood. Source of these receptors: a woman younger than 30 in good health.

This clone occurred a few times. This chain connects TRBV6-1 to TRBJ2-7; tentative D call: TRBD2 (5 bases). Looked up from germline, CDR1 is MNHNS and CDR2 is SASEGT. The CDR3 covers 14 residues. V was pared by 2 bases and J by 6 bases, with 14 bases between. The CDR3 is CASSELRAVGEQYF. CDR3 DNA: TGTGCCAGCAGTGAATTGCGGGCAGTGGGCGAGCAGTACTTC.

This clone has a handful of counts. The chain joins TRBV7-9 to TRBJ2-7; 9 nucleotides line up with TRBD1. J was trimmed by 7 bases and V by 5 bases; bases with no gene match: 12. Per the germline V gene, CDR1 is SEHNR and CDR2 is FQNEAQ (reference sequence). This CDR3 contains 15 residues. The CDR3 nucleotides read TGTGCCAGCAGCCTTTCCGGGACAGGGTACGAAGAGCAGTACTTC. This translates into CASSLSGTGYEEQYF.

The sample holds a few counts of this clone. The V and J genes are TRBV5-1 and TRBJ1-2, with D possibly TRBD1 on 5 matching bases. The CDR3 contains 15 residues. Trimming removed 1 base from V and 7 bases from J, with 17 bases in between. Germline assignment: CDR1 SGHRS and CDR2 YFSETQ. CDR3 nucleotide sequence: TGCGCCAGCAGCTTGATGGACCCTTTTGGGGCTGGCTACACCTTC. Encoded protein: CASSLMDPFGAGYTF.

The table lists this clone with a few counts. This chain connects TRBV21-1 to TRBJ2-1; no check of the table's D call, TRBD1, against the DNA was made. TRBV21-1 is flagged as a pseudogene. This CDR3 has 16 amino acids. CDR3 DNA: TGTGCCAGCAGCTTGGACACAGGGTCGGTTTACAATGAGCAGTTCTTC. It specifies CASSLDTGSVYNEQFF.

The chain uses TRBV6-6 and TRBJ1-4; no clear D gene. Per the germline V gene, CDR1 is MNHNY and CDR2 is SVGAGI (reference sequence). V gave up 6 bases and J gave up 8 bases, with 10 bases separating them. This CDR3 is built from 12 residues. The CDR3 here is CASSPGSEKLFF. DNA of the CDR3: TGTGCCAGCAGCCCCGGGAGCGAAAAACTGTTTTTT.

This clone has only a few counts. CDR3 region: CASSVEARGGTEAFF. In DNA form, the CDR3 reads TGTGCCAGCAGCGTAGAAGCCCGGGGGGGCACTGAAGCTTTCTTT. This chain uses TRBV9 with TRBJ1-1; maybe TRBD1 (5 bases). Germline CDR1 and CDR2: SGDLS and YYNGEE. V lost 0 bases to trimming and J lost 4 bases, with 13 bases between them. The CDR3 has 15 residues.

This clone was counted only a few times. The chain is built from TRBV5-1 and TRBJ2-5, with TRBD1 identical over 7 bases. The J call is doubtful: the DNA matches TRBJ2-7 better. The CDR3 extends over 13 amino acids. Germline V gene lookup returns CDR1 SGHRS and CDR2 YFSETQ. CDR3 DNA sequence: TGCGCCAGCAGCCGGGACAGTGGCTACGAGCAGTACTTC. Translation gives CASSRDSGYEQYF.

In its sample, this clone was seen a few times. The chain uses TRBV7-9 and TRBJ2-7; 9 nucleotides match TRBD1. J lost 2 bases, V lost 6 bases, and 5 bases had no gene match. Germline CDR1 reads SEHNR; CDR2 reads FQNEAQ (reference sequence). The CDR3 runs to 14 residues. The CDR3 bases are TGTGCCAGCAGTCGACAGGGGGGAACCTACGAGCAGTACTTC. Its protein is CASSRQGGTYEQYF.

This sequence joins TRBV5-6 and TRBJ2-5, with 9 bases lining up with TRBD1. The CDR3 spans 16 residues. Germline V gene lookup returns CDR1 SGHDT and CDR2 YYEEEE. V lost 1 base, J lost 2 bases, and 6 bases stayed unmatched. The chain's CDR3 is CASSLIGDRVQETQYF. The CDR3 region has the DNA TGTGCCAGCAGCTTGATCGGGGACAGGGTTCAAGAGACCCAGTACTTC.

A few counts support this clone. The genes are TRBV7-3 and TRBJ1-2, with D possibly matching TRBD1 (5 bases). CDR1 SGHTA and CDR2 FQGTGA come from the germline V gene. The V gene lost 4 bases and the J gene lost 1 base, with 7 bases spanning the gap. This CDR3 has 13 residues. This CDR3 is CASSSGNNYGYTF. CDR3 DNA sequence: TGTGCCAGCAGCTCAGGGAATAACTATGGCTACACCTTC.

In its sample, this clone was seen a few times. The rearrangement joins TRBV9 to TRBJ1-1; TRBD1 might be the D (6 bases). The CDR3 extends over 17 amino acids. Germline V gene sequence: CDR1 SGDLS, CDR2 YYNGEE. Trimming shortened V by 2 bases and J by 0 bases, and 17 bases separated the two germline ends. CDR3 amino acids: CASSVTGLGHMNTEAFF. The DNA of the CDR3 is TGTGCCAGCAGCGTTACAGGGTTGGGCCACATGAACACTGAAGCTTTCTTT.